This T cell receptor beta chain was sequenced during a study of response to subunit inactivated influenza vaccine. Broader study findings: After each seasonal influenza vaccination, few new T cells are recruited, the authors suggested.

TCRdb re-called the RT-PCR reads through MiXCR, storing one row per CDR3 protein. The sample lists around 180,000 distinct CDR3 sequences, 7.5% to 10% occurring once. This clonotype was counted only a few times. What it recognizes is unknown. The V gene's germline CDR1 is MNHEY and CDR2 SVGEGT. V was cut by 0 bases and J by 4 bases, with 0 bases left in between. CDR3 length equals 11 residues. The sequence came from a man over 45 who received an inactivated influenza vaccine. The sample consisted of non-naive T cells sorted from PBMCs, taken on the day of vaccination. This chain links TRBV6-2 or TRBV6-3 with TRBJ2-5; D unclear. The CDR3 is CASSYSETQYF. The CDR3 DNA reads TGTGCCAGCAGTTACTCAGAGACCCAGTACTTC.